Many counts were recorded for the clone carrying this T cell receptor beta chain. As yet, its antigen is unknown. The cell input for sorted libraries was 950,000 to 1,000,000, and those cells were CD4+ or CD8+ T cells. Germline-derived CDR1 and CDR2 are MNHEY and SMNVEV (reference sequence). Trimming removed 6 bases at V and 2 bases at J, with 4 bases between. The CDR3 extends over 11 amino acids. This specimen belongs to a study of neurological immune-mediated disorders. 5'RACE with 10-nucleotide random UMIs produced the cDNA. Every sequencing run generated in excess of 180 million TCR-beta sequences. These sequences covered 15-18 subjects. TCRdb re-called the 5' RACE reads with MiXCR, one entry per CDR3 protein. The table lists approximately 44,000 distinct CDR3 sequences, roughly 15% of them singletons. The study's findings and limits: HTLV-1-associated myelopathy showed the most TCR clonal expansion; multiple sclerosis the least, below healthy controls.

The V and J genes are TRBV27 and TRBJ2-5, with D uncertain. The sample was CD4+ T cells from blood. The TCR comes from a woman aged 55-75 years with HTLV-1-associated myelopathy (HAM/TSP). Here the CDR3 reads CASREQETQYF. The CDR3, as DNA: TGTGCCAGCAGAGAACAAGAGACCCAGTACTTC.